Shown below are 26 T cell receptor beta chains from a single sample sequenced in a study of CXCR3-negative and CXCR3-positive naive CD8 T cells. The method, 5' RACE with UMI labels, was used to prepare the TRB cDNA libraries. TCRdb reanalyzed the 5' RACE reads and collapses them to one entry per CDR3 protein, without DNA. The ten most abundant clones cover about 2% of a sample with tens of thousands of distinct CDR3 sequences. The sample was naive CXCR3- CD8+ T cells from blood. Documented subset: CD45RO-CCR7+CD27+CD95- naive CD8+ T cells lacking CXCR3 (TNR3-). These receptors all stem from a human donor in good health. Some clones in this sample may be carry-over from other donors' samples.

This chain uses TRBV9 with TRBJ2-1; there is no DNA to check the TCRdb D call of TRBD2. The germline CDR1 and CDR2 sequences are SGDLS and YYNGEE. This CDR3 has 13 residues. The CDR3 sequence is CASRASGDNEQFF.

The chain combines TRBV27 with TRBJ2-1. CDR1 MNHEY and CDR2 SMNVEV come from the germline V gene (reference sequence). The CDR3 extends over 14 amino acids. This CDR3 is CASSYRKPDNEQFF.

The rearrangement joins TRBV12-3 or TRBV12-4 to TRBJ2-1; TCRdb gives TRBD1 as the D gene, but with no DNA this cannot be confirmed. The CDR3 sequence is 15 residues long. The CDR3 loop reads CASNKGDRSYNEQFF.

V gene TRBV29-1 combines with J gene TRBJ2-6; with no DNA, the TCRdb D assignment of TRBD1 cannot be verified. The CDR3 runs to 16 residues. Per the germline V gene, CDR1 is SQVTM and CDR2 is ANQGSEA. The CDR3 spells CSVLGHIGSGANVLTF.

The CDR3 spells CASSDTGYEQYF. The J gene is TRBJ2-7, the V gene TRBV9; TCRdb outputs TRBD1, but without DNA this stays unchecked. This CDR3 region has 12 residues. CDR1 SGDLS and CDR2 YYNGEE come from the germline V gene.

This rearrangement joins TRBV10-3 to TRBJ2-7; TCRdb picks TRBD1, but there is no DNA to check that call. Germline V gene data show CDR1 as ENHRY and CDR2 as SYGVKD. CDR3 length: 16 residues. The CDR3 sequence: CAISEGGLGSQGEQYF.

This CDR3 is CSAKGDTGGENTEAFF. This chain links TRBV20-1 with TRBJ1-1; the D gene TCRdb calls, TRBD1, cannot be checked with no DNA. The CDR3 spans 16 residues. Germline-derived CDR1 and CDR2 are DFQATT and SNEGSKA (reference sequence).

This chain joins TRBV29-1 and TRBJ2-5; TCRdb names TRBD1, which stays unverified in the absence of DNA. Germline V gene sequence: CDR1 SQVTM, CDR2 ANQGSEA. The CDR3 sequence is 13 residues long. The CDR3 protein is CSVEGQGEETQYF.

The V gene is TRBV6-6, the J gene TRBJ2-3; TCRdb picks TRBD1, but there is no DNA to check that call. Germline V lookup: CDR1 MNHNY, CDR2 SVGAGI (reference sequence). The CDR3 length is 13 residues. The CDR3 sequence: CASSPYMRGRQYF.

The V and J genes are TRBV27 and TRBJ2-7; TCRdb proposes TRBD1, but this gene call is untestable without DNA. The CDR3 is 14 residues long. Germline CDR1 is MNHEY and CDR2 is SMNVEV (reference sequence). The CDR3: CASSLSSGQSPQYF.

The chain has TRBV29-1 and TRBJ2-7. This CDR3 spans 14 amino acids. Germline V gene sequence: CDR1 SQVTM, CDR2 ANQGSEA. CDR3 loop: CSVEVDGSSYEQYF.

V usage is TRBV13 and J usage is TRBJ2-2; TCRdb indicates TRBD2, and absent DNA this call remains unverified. The CDR3 extends over 18 amino acids. Germline V lookup: CDR1 PRHDT, CDR2 FYEKMQ (reference sequence). The CDR3 region is CASSLTPGLAPNTGELFF.

The chain uses TRBV4-1 and TRBJ2-1. From germline, CDR1 is MGHRA and CDR2 YSYEKL. The CDR3 is 12 residues long. The CDR3 loop reads CASRSRLGEQFF.

The chain links TRBV29-1 to TRBJ1-2. The CDR3 consists of 11 residues. Germline lookup yields CDR1 SQVTM and CDR2 ANQGSEA. The CDR3 spells CSVDGNYGYTF.

V gene TRBV11-3 combines with J gene TRBJ2-1. Germline V lookup: CDR1 SGHNT, CDR2 YENEEA. The CDR3 covers 13 residues. CDR3 in amino acids: CASSLRGRNEQFF.

V is TRBV29-1 and J is TRBJ2-1; TCRdb's D call of TRBD1 is untestable without DNA. Looked up from germline, CDR1 is SQVTM and CDR2 is ANQGSEA. The CDR3 totals 12 residues. CDR3 sequence reads: CSVLVGTGEQFF.

This rearrangement joins TRBV5-4 to TRBJ2-7; TCRdb outputs TRBD2, but without DNA this stays unchecked. CDR3 length equals 11 residues. Germline V gene data show CDR1 as SGHNT and CDR2 as YYREEE (reference sequence). The CDR3 region is CASSFGLEQYF.

The V call is TRBV21-1, the J call TRBJ2-7; TCRdb reports TRBD1, a call that lacks DNA to check it against. TRBV21-1 counts as a pseudogene. The CDR3 loop spans 17 amino acids. CDR3: CASSKDPGTGRNYEQYF.

V and J are TRBV4-3 and TRBJ2-7. This CDR3 spans 17 amino acids. Germline values: CDR1 LGHNA, CDR2 YSLEER. The CDR3: CASSQESQAEAPYEQYF.

This rearrangement joins TRBV12-3 or TRBV12-4 to TRBJ1-6; the TRBD1 assignment by TCRdb is unverifiable without DNA. The CDR3 consists of 15 residues. CDR3 loop: CASSLRTQVVSPLHF.

V and J are TRBV29-1 and TRBJ1-1; TCRdb's D gene call, TRBD1, goes unchecked for lack of DNA. Germline V CDR1 and CDR2: SQVTM, ANQGSEA. This CDR3 contains 11 residues. CDR3 amino acids: CSVDREREAFF.

The chain links TRBV12-3 or TRBV12-4 to TRBJ2-7; TCRdb names TRBD1, which stays unverified in the absence of DNA. This CDR3 region has 12 residues. The CDR3 protein is CASRTGSYEQYF.

V gene TRBV29-1 combines with J gene TRBJ2-2; TCRdb picks TRBD1, but there is no DNA to check that call. Germline lookup yields CDR1 SQVTM and CDR2 ANQGSEA. The CDR3 consists of 15 residues. The CDR3 sequence is CSVESTQGAIGELFF.

The chain recombines TRBV14 with TRBJ2-7; TCRdb returns TRBD2, unconfirmable since there is no DNA. Germline V CDR1 and CDR2: SGHDN, FVKESK. This CDR3 comprises 15 residues. The CDR3 sequence: CASSQEGRASYEQYF.

The chain links TRBV13 to TRBJ2-2; TCRdb selects TRBD2, and the lack of DNA leaves this call unchecked. Germline loops: CDR1 PRHDT, CDR2 FYEKMQ (reference sequence). There are 18 residues in the CDR3. The CDR3 sequence is CASSLLLGSGENTGELFF.

CDR3 amino acids: CASSPSGGPDEQYF. The chain joins TRBV7-9 to TRBJ2-7. Per germline, CDR1 SEHNR and CDR2 FQNEAQ (reference sequence). The CDR3 loop spans 14 amino acids.